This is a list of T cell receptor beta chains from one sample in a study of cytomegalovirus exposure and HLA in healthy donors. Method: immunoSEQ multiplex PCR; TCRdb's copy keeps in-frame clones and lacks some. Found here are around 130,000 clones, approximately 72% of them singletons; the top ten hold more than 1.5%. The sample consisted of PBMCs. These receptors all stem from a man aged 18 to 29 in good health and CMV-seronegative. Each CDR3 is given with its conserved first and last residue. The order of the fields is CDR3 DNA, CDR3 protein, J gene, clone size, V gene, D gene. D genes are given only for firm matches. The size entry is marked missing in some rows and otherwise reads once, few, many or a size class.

cdr3_nt: TGTGCCAGCAGTGCCCTCGGACAGGGGCGAAACTACGAGCAGTACTTC
cdr3_aa: CASSALGQGRNYEQYF
j_call: TRBJ2-7
clone_size: .
v_call: TRBV2
d_call: TRBD1

cdr3_nt: TGTGCCAGCAGTTACTCCCCCAGCGGGCGCAATGAGCAGTTCTTC
cdr3_aa: CASSYSPSGRNEQFF
j_call: TRBJ2-1
clone_size: .
v_call: TRBV6-5
d_call: .

cdr3_nt: TGTGCCAGCAGTTACTCGAGCTCCACGAGAGAGACCCAGTACTTC
cdr3_aa: CASSYSSSTRETQYF
j_call: TRBJ2-5
clone_size: .
v_call: TRBV6-5
d_call: .

cdr3_nt: TGTGCCAGCAGTATGACTAGCGGGAGGCCAACGGGAAGGCAGTATTTT
cdr3_aa: CASSMTSGRPTGRQYF
j_call: TRBJ2-3
clone_size: .
v_call: TRBV13
d_call: TRBD2

cdr3_nt: TGTGCCAGCAGTTACAAGCAGGGTGCAGATACGCAGTATTTT
cdr3_aa: CASSYKQGADTQYF
j_call: TRBJ2-3
clone_size: few
v_call: TRBV6-6
d_call: .

cdr3_nt: TGTGCCAGTAGTAGGAGGGAATTGTACACTGAAGCTTTCTTT
cdr3_aa: CASSRRELYTEAFF
j_call: TRBJ1-1
clone_size: .
v_call: TRBV19
d_call: .

cdr3_nt: TGCGCCAGCAGCCAAGATCAAGAACCAGGGCCCTACGAGCAGTACTTC
cdr3_aa: CASSQDQEPGPYEQYF
j_call: TRBJ2-7
clone_size: few
v_call: TRBV4-3
d_call: .

cdr3_nt: TGTGCCAGCAGCGTAAACGAGCTCACAGATACGCAGTATTTT
cdr3_aa: CASSVNELTDTQYF
j_call: TRBJ2-3
clone_size: few
v_call: TRBV9
d_call: .

cdr3_nt: TGTGCCAGCAGCGTAGGCCACAGGGGAGGTGAGCAGTTCTTC
cdr3_aa: CASSVGHRGGEQFF
j_call: TRBJ2-1
clone_size: .
v_call: TRBV9
d_call: .

cdr3_nt: TGTGCCAGCAGCCCTCGGACTAGCCAGTTCTCGGGGTCCTACGAGCAGTACTTC
cdr3_aa: CASSPRTSQFSGSYEQYF
j_call: TRBJ2-7
clone_size: .
v_call: TRBV5-6
d_call: TRBD2

cdr3_nt: TGTGCCAGCAGTTTATCACAGGGAGGGAGGAACGAGCAGTACTTC
cdr3_aa: CASSLSQGGRNEQYF
j_call: TRBJ2-7
clone_size: .
v_call: TRBV28
d_call: .

cdr3_nt: TGTGCCAGCAAACAGGGAAACACTGAAGCTTTCTTT
cdr3_aa: CASKQGNTEAFF
j_call: TRBJ1-1
clone_size: .
v_call: TRBV2
d_call: .

cdr3_nt: TGTGCCTGGAGTGTAGGTCAGGGGGTGCACGATACGCAGTATTTT
cdr3_aa: CAWSVGQGVHDTQYF
j_call: TRBJ2-3
clone_size: once
v_call: TRBV30
d_call: TRBD1

cdr3_nt: TGTGCCAGCGGGAGAAGCGGGGGGAACAATGAGCAGTTCTTC
cdr3_aa: CASGRSGGNNEQFF
j_call: TRBJ2-1
clone_size: few
v_call: TRBV6-5
d_call: TRBD2

cdr3_nt: TGTGCCAGTAGTGCCCGGACAGGGCGGAACCCTGAAGCTTTCTTT
cdr3_aa: CASSARTGRNPEAFF
j_call: TRBJ1-1
clone_size: .
v_call: TRBV19
d_call: TRBD1

cdr3_nt: TGTGCCATCAGCGGACTAGCGGGAGAGAGGGAGCAGTACTTC
cdr3_aa: CAISGLAGEREQYF
j_call: TRBJ2-5
clone_size: .
v_call: TRBV10-3
d_call: TRBD2

cdr3_nt: TGTGCCAGCAGCTTACGGGGCGGGAGGAGATCCTACGAGCAGTACTTC
cdr3_aa: CASSLRGGRRSYEQYF
j_call: TRBJ2-7
clone_size: .
v_call: TRBV7-9
d_call: TRBD2

cdr3_nt: TGTGCCAGCAGCCAAGACAGGGGGTTCAACGAGCAGTACTTC
cdr3_aa: CASSQDRGFNEQYF
j_call: TRBJ2-7
clone_size: few
v_call: TRBV9
d_call: TRBD1

cdr3_nt: TGTGCCAGCAGTGACGTTACAGGGAAAGATACGCAGTATTTT
cdr3_aa: CASSDVTGKDTQYF
j_call: TRBJ2-3
clone_size: .
v_call: TRBV28
d_call: .

cdr3_nt: TGTGCCAGCTCACCACGGAGCGGGGGCTACTACGAGCAGTACTTC
cdr3_aa: CASSPRSGGYYEQYF
j_call: TRBJ2-7
clone_size: .
v_call: TRBV18
d_call: TRBD2

cdr3_nt: TGTGCCAGCAGCCTAAAGAACGGGGGGGAGCTGTTTTTT
cdr3_aa: CASSLKNGGELFF
j_call: TRBJ2-2
clone_size: once
v_call: TRBV7-8
d_call: .

cdr3_nt: TGTGCCGACACGGTAACCCCGAACACTGAAGCTTTCTTT
cdr3_aa: CADTVTPNTEAFF
j_call: TRBJ1-1
clone_size: .
v_call: TRBV30
d_call: .

cdr3_nt: TGTGCCAGCAGCTTGTTAGGGGTAACTGAAGCTTTCTTT
cdr3_aa: CASSLLGVTEAFF
j_call: TRBJ1-1
clone_size: .
v_call: TRBV7-3
d_call: .

cdr3_nt: TGTGCCAGTAGGTTAGAAGCGGATAGCAATCAGCCCCAGCATTTT
cdr3_aa: CASRLEADSNQPQHF
j_call: TRBJ1-5
clone_size: .
v_call: TRBV19
d_call: .

cdr3_nt: TGTGCCAGCAGTATCACAGGGGGGGGTGAAGCTTTCTTT
cdr3_aa: CASSITGGGEAFF
j_call: TRBJ1-1
clone_size: once
v_call: TRBV28
d_call: TRBD1

cdr3_nt: TGTGCCAGCAGTGAATGGGCAGCCCCCGAGACCCAGTACTTC
cdr3_aa: CASSEWAAPETQYF
j_call: TRBJ2-5
clone_size: .
v_call: TRBV2
d_call: .

cdr3_nt: TGTGCCAGCAGCCCCGGACTAGCTTGGGGTCATGAGCAGTTCTTC
cdr3_aa: CASSPGLAWGHEQFF
j_call: TRBJ2-1
clone_size: .
v_call: TRBV9
d_call: TRBD2

cdr3_nt: TGTGCCAGCAGCTTAGCGGGGGGGCCTTTGGATGGCTACACCTTC
cdr3_aa: CASSLAGGPLDGYTF
j_call: TRBJ1-2
clone_size: .
v_call: TRBV7-2
d_call: .

cdr3_nt: TGTGCCAGCTCACCAAGAGAGCGATACGAGCAGTACTTC
cdr3_aa: CASSPRERYEQYF
j_call: TRBJ2-7
clone_size: .
v_call: TRBV18
d_call: .

cdr3_nt: TGTGCCAGCAGCCCCCACCGGGCGGGCTATGGCTACACCTTC
cdr3_aa: CASSPHRAGYGYTF
j_call: TRBJ1-2
clone_size: .
v_call: TRBV11-1
d_call: .

cdr3_nt: TGTGCCAGCACTGAGACACGTCTCTATGGCTACACCTTC
cdr3_aa: CASTETRLYGYTF
j_call: TRBJ1-2
clone_size: .
v_call: TRBV6-1
d_call: .

cdr3_nt: TGTGCCTGGAGTCCCTCGGGACAGGTCCTGTGGCCCCTCCACTTT
cdr3_aa: CAWSPSGQVLWPLHF
j_call: TRBJ1-6
clone_size: .
v_call: TRBV30
d_call: TRBD1

cdr3_nt: TGTGCCAGCTCACCTACACTACGTCAGGGAGAGACCCAGTACTTC
cdr3_aa: CASSPTLRQGETQYF
j_call: TRBJ2-5
clone_size: .
v_call: TRBV18
d_call: .

cdr3_nt: TGTGCCAGCAGTGAACCCGTACGGTATCAGCCCCAGCATTTT
cdr3_aa: CASSEPVRYQPQHF
j_call: TRBJ1-5
clone_size: .
v_call: TRBV6-1
d_call: .

cdr3_nt: TGTGCCTGGAGCCCAGGGGGCGGAAACTATGGCTACACCTTC
cdr3_aa: CAWSPGGGNYGYTF
j_call: TRBJ1-2
clone_size: .
v_call: TRBV30
d_call: TRBD1

cdr3_nt: TGTGCCAGCATCATGGCGTGGGGGGGATTTCAAGGTAACCATGAGCAGTTCTTC
cdr3_aa: CASIMAWGGFQGNHEQFF
j_call: TRBJ2-1
clone_size: once
v_call: TRBV27
d_call: TRBD2

cdr3_nt: TGTGCCACCCTGCCGGGACAGGAACCCTACGAGCAGTACTTC
cdr3_aa: CATLPGQEPYEQYF
j_call: TRBJ2-7
clone_size: few
v_call: TRBV27
d_call: TRBD1

cdr3_nt: TGCAGCGTCGCGGGACAGGGTGAGACCCAGTACTTC
cdr3_aa: CSVAGQGETQYF
j_call: TRBJ2-5
clone_size: .
v_call: TRBV29-1
d_call: TRBD1

cdr3_nt: TGTGCCAGCAGGGGGACAGGGGACTATGGCTACACCTTC
cdr3_aa: CASRGTGDYGYTF
j_call: TRBJ1-2
clone_size: once
v_call: TRBV6-4
d_call: TRBD1

cdr3_nt: TGTGCCAGCAGCCCTACAGGAAATTATGGCTACACCTTC
cdr3_aa: CASSPTGNYGYTF
j_call: TRBJ1-2
clone_size: .
v_call: TRBV7-2
d_call: .